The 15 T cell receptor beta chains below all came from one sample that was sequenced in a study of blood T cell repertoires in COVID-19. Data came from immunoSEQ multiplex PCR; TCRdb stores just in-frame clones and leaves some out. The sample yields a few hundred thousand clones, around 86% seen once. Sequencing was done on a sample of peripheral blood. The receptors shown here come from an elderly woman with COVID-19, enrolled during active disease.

CDR3 sequence (DNA): TGTGCCAGCAGTTCAGGACTAGCCGCGAACTACGAGCAGTACTTC. This sequence encodes CASSSGLAANYEQYF. The V gene is TRBV27, the J gene TRBJ2-7; 8 bases align to TRBD2. This CDR3 region has 15 residues. V was pared by 4 bases and J by 3 bases, with 8 bases of the junction left unmatched. Germline loops: CDR1 MNHEY, CDR2 SMNVEV (reference sequence).

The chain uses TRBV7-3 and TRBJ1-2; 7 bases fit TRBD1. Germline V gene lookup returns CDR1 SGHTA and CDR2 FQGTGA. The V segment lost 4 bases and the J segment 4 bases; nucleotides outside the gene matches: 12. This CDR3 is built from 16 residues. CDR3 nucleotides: TGTGCCAGCAGCTCGCGACAGGGCGCCGGGGTCTATGGCTACACCTTC. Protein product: CASSSRQGAGVYGYTF. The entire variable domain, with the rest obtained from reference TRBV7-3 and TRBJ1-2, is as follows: GAGVSQTPSNKVTEKGKYVELRCDPISGHTALYWYRQSLGQGPEFLIYFQGTGAADDSGLPNDRFFAVRPEGSVSTLKIQRTERGDSAVYLCASSSRQGAGVYGYTFGSGTRLTVV.

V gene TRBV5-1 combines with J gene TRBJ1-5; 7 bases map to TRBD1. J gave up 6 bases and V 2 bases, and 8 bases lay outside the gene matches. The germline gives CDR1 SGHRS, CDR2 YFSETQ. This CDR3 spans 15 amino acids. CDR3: CASSLTGERSQPQHF. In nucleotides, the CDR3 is TGCGCCAGCAGCTTAACAGGGGAAAGAAGTCAGCCCCAGCATTTT.

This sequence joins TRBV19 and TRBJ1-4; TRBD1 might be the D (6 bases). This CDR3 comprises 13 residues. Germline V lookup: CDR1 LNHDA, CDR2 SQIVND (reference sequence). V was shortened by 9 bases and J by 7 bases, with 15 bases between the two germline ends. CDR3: CASGSDRGEKLFF. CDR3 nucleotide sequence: TGTGCCAGCGGGTCGGACAGAGGTGAAAAACTGTTTTTT.

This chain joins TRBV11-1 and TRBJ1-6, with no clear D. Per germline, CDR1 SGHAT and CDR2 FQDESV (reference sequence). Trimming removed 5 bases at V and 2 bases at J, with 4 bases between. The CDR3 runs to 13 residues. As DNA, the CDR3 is TGTGCCAGCAGCCGGGCCTATAATTCACCCCTCCACTTT. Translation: CASSRAYNSPLHF.

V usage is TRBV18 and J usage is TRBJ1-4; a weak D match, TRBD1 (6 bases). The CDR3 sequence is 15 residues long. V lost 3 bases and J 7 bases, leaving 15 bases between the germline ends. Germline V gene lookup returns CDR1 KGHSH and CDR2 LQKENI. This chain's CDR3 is CASSPSVGALEKLFF. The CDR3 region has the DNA TGTGCCAGCTCACCTTCCGTGGGGGCCCTTGAAAAACTGTTTTTT.

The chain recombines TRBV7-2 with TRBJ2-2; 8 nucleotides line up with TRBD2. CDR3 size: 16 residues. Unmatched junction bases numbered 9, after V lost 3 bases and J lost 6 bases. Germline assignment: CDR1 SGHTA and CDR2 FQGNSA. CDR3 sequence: CASSLVAGGSAGELFF. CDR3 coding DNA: TGTGCCAGCAGCTTGGTTGCGGGAGGCTCCGCCGGGGAGCTGTTTTTT.

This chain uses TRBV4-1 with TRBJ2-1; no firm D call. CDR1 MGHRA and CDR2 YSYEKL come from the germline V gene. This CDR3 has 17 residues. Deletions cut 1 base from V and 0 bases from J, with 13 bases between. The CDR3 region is CASSQGAAVSSYNEQFF. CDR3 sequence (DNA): TGCGCCAGCAGCCAAGGGGCTGCCGTTAGCTCCTACAATGAGCAGTTCTTC.

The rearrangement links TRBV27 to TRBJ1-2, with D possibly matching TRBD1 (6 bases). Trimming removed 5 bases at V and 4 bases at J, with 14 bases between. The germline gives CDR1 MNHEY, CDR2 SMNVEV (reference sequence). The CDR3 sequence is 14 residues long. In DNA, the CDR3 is TGTGCCAGCAGTGTTAACAGGGTCGGCTATGGCTACACCTTC. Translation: CASSVNRVGYGYTF.

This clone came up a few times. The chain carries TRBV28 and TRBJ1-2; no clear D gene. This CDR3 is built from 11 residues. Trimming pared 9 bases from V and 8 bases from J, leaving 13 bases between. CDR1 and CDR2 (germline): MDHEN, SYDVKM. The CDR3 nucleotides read TGTGCCAGTATTAGTGATCGGGGCTACACCTTC. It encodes CASISDRGYTF.

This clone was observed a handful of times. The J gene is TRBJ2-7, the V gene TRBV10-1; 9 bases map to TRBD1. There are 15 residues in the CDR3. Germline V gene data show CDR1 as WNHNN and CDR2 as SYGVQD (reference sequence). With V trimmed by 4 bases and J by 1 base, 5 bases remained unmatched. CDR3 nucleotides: TGCGCCAGCAGTGGACCCGGGACAGGGTCCTACGAGCAGTACTTC. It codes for CASSGPGTGSYEQYF.

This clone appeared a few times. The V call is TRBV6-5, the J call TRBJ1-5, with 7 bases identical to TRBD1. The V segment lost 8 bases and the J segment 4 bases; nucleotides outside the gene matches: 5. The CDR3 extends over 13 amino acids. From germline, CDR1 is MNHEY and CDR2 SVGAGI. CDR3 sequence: CASGGQPNQPQHF. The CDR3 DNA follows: TGTGCCAGCGGGGGACAGCCTAATCAGCCCCAGCATTTT.

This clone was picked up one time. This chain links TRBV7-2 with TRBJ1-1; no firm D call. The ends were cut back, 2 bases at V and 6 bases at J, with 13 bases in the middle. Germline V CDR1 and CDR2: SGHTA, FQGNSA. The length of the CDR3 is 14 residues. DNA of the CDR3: TGTGCCAGCAGCTTAATGTTCGAGATGGCTGAAGCTTTCTTT. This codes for CASSLMFEMAEAFF.

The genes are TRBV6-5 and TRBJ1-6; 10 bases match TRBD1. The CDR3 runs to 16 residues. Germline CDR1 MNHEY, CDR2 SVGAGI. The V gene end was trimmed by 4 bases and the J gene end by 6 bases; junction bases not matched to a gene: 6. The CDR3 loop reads CASSSGTGAGNSPLHF. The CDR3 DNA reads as TGTGCCAGCAGTTCCGGGACAGGGGCAGGTAATTCACCCCTCCACTTT.

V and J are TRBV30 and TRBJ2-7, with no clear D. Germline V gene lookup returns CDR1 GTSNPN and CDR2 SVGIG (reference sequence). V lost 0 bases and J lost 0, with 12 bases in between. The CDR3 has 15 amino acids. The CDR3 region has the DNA TGTGCCTGGAGTGTAGGCGACACCAGCTCCTACGAGCAGTACTTC. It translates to CAWSVGDTSSYEQYF.